These 19 T cell receptor beta chains originate from one sample sequenced in a study of blood T cell repertoires in COVID-19 (dated by TCRdb to 2018 to 2020). The method was the immunoSEQ multiplex PCR assay. The clones in this table, taken by TCRdb from immuneACCESS, are in-frame only. Not every clone is retained; where verified, under half of the shortfall comes from an unresolved V gene, and the cause of the rest is unknown. A total of about 250,000 clones appear in this sample, 85% of them only once. The ten top clones hold roughly 5% of the sample. Sample: peripheral blood. These receptors were taken from a man in his forties or fifties with COVID-19, enrolled during active disease.

This clone was counted a few times. The CDR3 region is CASSPTGFREKLFF. As DNA, the CDR3 is TGTGCCAGCTCACCGACAGGGTTTCGAGAAAAACTGTTTTTT. V usage is TRBV18 and J usage is TRBJ1-4; TRBD1 matches 7 bases. V shed 3 bases, J shed 8 bases, and the junction held 6 bases outside the gene matches. CDR1 and CDR2 from the germline V gene are KGHSH and LQKENI. There are 14 residues in the CDR3.

This clone showed up just a few times. This rearrangement joins TRBV6-1 to TRBJ2-1, with TRBD2 as a possible D gene (6 bases). V was cut by 2 bases and J by 10 bases, with 21 bases left in between. Germline V gives CDR1 MNHNS, CDR2 SASEGT. CDR3 length: 16 residues. DNA for the CDR3: TGTGCCAGCAGTGAATATAGCGGAGCCACCTCGAGGGAGCAGTTCTTC. This translates into CASSEYSGATSREQFF.

This sequence joins TRBV7-2 and TRBJ1-4; D ambiguous. The CDR3 loop spans 15 amino acids. V shed 7 bases and J shed 4 bases, with 16 bases lying between them. CDR1 SGHTA and CDR2 FQGNSA come from the germline V gene. The CDR3 region is CASTLIAGINEKLFF. The CDR3 DNA reads TGTGCCAGCACCCTCATTGCGGGGATTAATGAAAAACTGTTTTTT.

The V call is TRBV10-3, the J call TRBJ2-3; maybe TRBD2 (6 bases). Germline V gives CDR1 ENHRY, CDR2 SYGVKD. The CDR3 consists of 16 residues. Trimming removed 2 bases at V and 5 bases at J, with 17 bases between. The chain's CDR3 is CAISETLALGKDTQYF. CDR3 bases: TGTGCCATCAGTGAGACACTAGCTTTGGGGAAAGATACGCAGTATTTT.

The chain recombines TRBV11-2 with TRBJ1-2; D uncertain. This CDR3 is 14 amino acids long. V was trimmed by 1 base and J by 1 base, leaving 7 bases between them. Germline CDR1 is SGHAT and CDR2 is FQNNGV. The CDR3 loop reads CASSLVGNNYGYTF. In DNA form, the CDR3 reads TGTGCCAGCAGCTTAGTGGGCAATAACTATGGCTACACCTTC.

This clone was observed a handful of times. This sequence joins TRBV10-3 and TRBJ2-3, with TRBD2 matching over 10 bases. The CDR3 runs 16 residues. In germline, CDR1 is ENHRY, CDR2 SYGVKD. V lost 8 bases and J lost 1; bases outside the gene matches: 9. This CDR3 reads CAIGVAGGRGTDTQYF. CDR3 sequence (DNA): TGTGCCATCGGAGTAGCGGGGGGCCGGGGCACAGATACGCAGTATTTT.

This clone was observed a few times. The chain uses TRBV11-3 and TRBJ1-6; no clear D. The germline V gene encodes CDR1 SGHNT and CDR2 YENEEA. V was trimmed by 5 bases and J by 8 bases, leaving 10 bases between them. The CDR3 has 13 residues. The CDR3 loop is CASSHGGHSPLHF. CDR3 DNA sequence: TGTGCCAGCAGCCACGGCGGTCATTCACCCCTCCACTTT.

The gene calls are TRBV10-3 and TRBJ2-5; 13 bases agree with TRBD2. Germline V gene lookup returns CDR1 ENHRY and CDR2 SYGVKD. V was clipped by 6 bases and J by 5 bases; unmatched bases: 3. The CDR3 consists of 14 residues. The CDR3 protein is CAIRATSGGETQYF. CDR3 coding DNA: TGTGCCATCAGGGCGACTAGCGGGGGGGAGACCCAGTACTTC.

This chain uses TRBV4-3 with TRBJ2-2; possibly TRBD1 for D (6 bases). CDR1 and CDR2 (germline): LGHNA, YSLEER. The CDR3 runs 17 residues. V shed 1 base and J shed 1 base, with 13 bases lying between them. The DNA for the CDR3 is TGCGCCAGCAGCCAAGGATATGGGGGCTGGAACACCGGGGAGCTGTTTTTT. This encodes CASSQGYGGWNTGELFF.

This chain links TRBV28 with TRBJ1-2; D may be TRBD1 (5 bases). Per the germline V gene, CDR1 is MDHEN and CDR2 is SYDVKM. The CDR3 sequence is 12 residues long. The V and J ends lost 6 bases and 3 bases respectively, with 8 bases between them. The CDR3 nucleotides read TGTGCCAGCAGGACAGTACACTATGGCTACACCTTC. Translation: CASRTVHYGYTF.

The V call is TRBV21-1, the J call TRBJ1-5; the DNA was not used to check the table's D call, TRBD1. TRBV21-1 is a listed pseudogene. This CDR3 spans 19 amino acids. In DNA, the CDR3 is TGTGCCAGCAGCGGGGGCCCTTGTACCCAGTTTTATAGCAATCAGCCCCAGCATTTT. Translation: CASSGGPCTQFYSNQPQHF.

The chain combines TRBV11-2 with TRBJ1-5; maybe TRBD1 (6 bases). This CDR3 has 15 residues. CDR1 is SGHAT and CDR2 is FQNNGV in the germline V gene. The V end lost 0 bases, the J end lost 4 bases, and 10 bases lay between the germline ends. CDR3 region: CASSLETGPNQPQHF. The CDR3 DNA follows: TGTGCCAGCAGCTTAGAGACAGGACCGAATCAGCCCCAGCATTTT.

V is TRBV27 and J is TRBJ2-3; TRBD2 might be the D (5 bases). CDR3 length equals 14 residues. The V and J ends lost 7 bases and 0 bases respectively, with 11 bases between them. The V gene's germline CDR1 is MNHEY and CDR2 SMNVEV (reference sequence). The DNA of the CDR3 is TGTGCCAGCAAGGACTTCCCTAGCACAGATACGCAGTATTTT. Amino acid sequence: CASKDFPSTDTQYF.

CDR3 amino acids: CASSLWDRGNYGYTF. Written as DNA, the CDR3 is TGTGCCAGCAGCTTATGGGACAGGGGGAACTATGGCTACACCTTC. The V call is TRBV7-9, the J call TRBJ1-2, with 11 bases lining up with TRBD1. Germline V gene data show CDR1 as SEHNR and CDR2 as FQNEAQ (reference sequence). The CDR3 has 15 amino acids. V lost 2 bases, J lost 2 bases, and 1 base stayed unmatched.

The chain uses TRBV5-5 and TRBJ1-4; D unresolved. V dropped 0 bases and J dropped 8 bases, with 17 bases sitting between them. The CDR3 extends over 16 amino acids. Germline values: CDR1 SGHKS, CDR2 YYEKEE (reference sequence). CDR3 bases: TGTGCCAGCAGCTTGGCTCTCCATTCCAGTTACGAAAAACTGTTTTTT. This translates into CASSLALHSSYEKLFF.

This sequence joins TRBV5-1 and TRBJ2-2, with D perhaps matching TRBD1 (6 bases). The CDR3 sequence is 15 residues long. V was clipped by 4 bases and J by 4 bases, with 14 bases between them. Per the germline V gene, CDR1 is SGHRS and CDR2 is YFSETQ. CDR3: CASSDTGKSTGELFF. The DNA of the CDR3 is TGCGCCAGCAGCGACACAGGGAAATCCACCGGGGAGCTGTTTTTT.

V usage is TRBV11-2 and J usage is TRBJ2-7; TRBD1 aligns across 7 bases. This CDR3 is 13 amino acids long. J lost 3 bases, V lost 5 bases, and 4 bases had no gene match. CDR1 is SGHAT and CDR2 is FQNNGV in the germline V gene. The CDR3, as DNA: TGTGCCAGCAGCCCCGGGACAGACTACGAGCAGTACTTC. It yields the protein CASSPGTDYEQYF.

In DNA form, the CDR3 reads TGTGCCAGCAGCTTAAGGCCCAGGGGTGGAGGCTACACCTTC. Its protein product is CASSLRPRGGGYTF. This rearrangement joins TRBV7-2 to TRBJ1-2, with D maybe TRBD1 (6 bases). Trimming took 2 bases from V and 8 from J, leaving 15 bases between them. Germline V gene sequence: CDR1 SGHTA, CDR2 FQGNSA. This CDR3 contains 14 residues.

The chain couples TRBV15 to TRBJ1-2, with TRBD1 matching 7 bases. Germline trimming cut 4 bases from V and 4 bases from J; bases unmatched to any gene: 15. Germline CDR1 LNHNV, CDR2 YYDKDF (reference sequence). The CDR3 is made up of 17 amino acids. The CDR3, as DNA: TGTGCCACCAGCACCCCCACCGTGAGGGGGCCCTCCTATGGCTACACCTTC. This codes for CATSTPTVRGPSYGYTF.